This T cell receptor beta chain derives from a study of T cell responses to AZD1222 COVID-19 vaccine. The table came from immunoSEQ multiplex PCR; TCRdb's copy has only in-frame clones and leaves some out. The data hold roughly 130,000 clones, with 85% to 95% observed a single time. Study results and caveats: Donors skewed white British and female; clonal diversity was possibly underestimated.

With V trimmed by 6 bases and J by 6 bases, 11 bases remained unmatched. The CDR3 totals 15 residues. CDR1 SGHVS and CDR2 FQNEAQ come from the germline V gene. With respect to this clone: Antigen unknown.

The chain recombines TRBV7-8 with TRBJ2-1; 7 bases fit TRBD2. The TCR was taken from an adult in good health. The input for sequencing was peripheral blood, taken on day 0 of AZD1222 vaccination. This CDR3 reads CASRPDRGGRNEQFF. In DNA form, the CDR3 reads TGTGCCAGCAGACCGGACCGCGGGGGACGCAATGAGCAGTTCTTC.